This record concerns one T cell receptor beta chain sequence. The data derive from a study of blood T cell repertoires in COVID-19. Study processing details: Amplified reference gene primers provided the basis for estimating nucleated cell counts. The assay was immunoSEQ multiplex PCR, and TCRdb's table has in-frame clones only and misses some. D and trimming come from the DNA, and the V and J calls and clone size come from that table. In the table there are some 240,000 clones, about four fifths of which are singletons. V was pared by 6 bases and J by 6 bases, with 20 bases between. Germline V lookup: CDR1 SQVTM, CDR2 ANQGSEA. There are 14 residues in the CDR3.

The sequenced sample consisted of peripheral blood. The rearrangement uses TRBV29-1 and TRBJ1-1; a weak D match, TRBD1 (5 bases). This receptor was taken from a woman aged 80 or over with COVID-19, enrolled during active disease. The CDR3 region has the DNA TGCAGCGTGGGGAGGGGCTCGGTCCCTTCTGAAGCTTTCTTT. Translated, it gives CSVGRGSVPSEAFF.